This TCR beta chain was sequenced in a study of OX40 agonist ivuxolimab in advanced cancers. Study at large: Patients treated during dose escalation were battling hepatocellular carcinoma, melanoma, renal cell or head and neck cancer.

Researchers took blood at baseline, on cycle 4 day 1, and on cycle 7 day 1. Sequenced by immunoSEQ multiplex PCR; TCRdb stores in-frame clones only, minus some. The repertoire holds 70,000 to 75,000 clones, with 85% as singletons. Study results and caveats: By week 6 at 0.1 to 3.0 mg/kg, blood CD4+ and CD8+ T cells had expanded clonally. Expanded clones were, on average, more numerous in CD8+ T cells than in CD4+.

The CDR3 is 14 residues long. The V gene's germline CDR1 is SGHNT and CDR2 YENEEA. Trimming cost V 5 bases and J 4 bases, with 13 bases left between them. Comments on this clone: The antigen is undetermined.

This receptor was identified in an adult with an advanced solid tumor such as melanoma, head and neck, liver or kidney cancer. The sample in question was CD4+ or CD8+ T cells sorted from blood, obtained in a trial of the OX40 agonist ivuxolimab. The rearrangement joins TRBV11-3 to TRBJ2-3, with TRBD2 as a possible D gene (5 bases). The CDR3 region is CASSTDERPDTQYF. CDR3 DNA: TGTGCCAGCAGCACCGACGAGCGGCCAGATACGCAGTATTTT.